This T cell receptor beta chain was sequenced in a study of T cells after yellow fever vaccination. Regarding the study as a whole: The study re-detected most primary-vaccination clones after the booster (96% CD4, roughly 85% CD8). There was a possibility that FACS-sorted repertoires contained abundant clonotypes contaminating from the bulk population.

Worth noting for this clonotype: Its antigen is still unknown.

CDR3 length equals 15 residues. Per the germline V gene, CDR1 is MNHEY and CDR2 is SMNVEV (reference sequence). The ends lost 3 bases at V and 2 bases at J; junction bases unmatched: 5. Production of TCR cDNA was by 5'RACE template switching, which also added a universal primer site and UMIs. TCRdb analysed the 5' RACE reads with MiXCR anew, one entry per CDR3 protein. The sample lists about 360,000 distinct CDR3 sequences; about 6.2% were seen once. The chain has TRBV27 and TRBJ2-3; 7 bases are a match to TRBD2. The source was PBMCs, collected 5 days after the yellow fever booster vaccination. This sequence originates from a man aged 30-40 years who received the YFV17D yellow fever vaccine. The CDR3 is CASSLLAEYTDTQYF. DNA for the CDR3: TGTGCCAGCAGTTTGCTAGCGGAGTACACAGATACGCAGTATTTT.